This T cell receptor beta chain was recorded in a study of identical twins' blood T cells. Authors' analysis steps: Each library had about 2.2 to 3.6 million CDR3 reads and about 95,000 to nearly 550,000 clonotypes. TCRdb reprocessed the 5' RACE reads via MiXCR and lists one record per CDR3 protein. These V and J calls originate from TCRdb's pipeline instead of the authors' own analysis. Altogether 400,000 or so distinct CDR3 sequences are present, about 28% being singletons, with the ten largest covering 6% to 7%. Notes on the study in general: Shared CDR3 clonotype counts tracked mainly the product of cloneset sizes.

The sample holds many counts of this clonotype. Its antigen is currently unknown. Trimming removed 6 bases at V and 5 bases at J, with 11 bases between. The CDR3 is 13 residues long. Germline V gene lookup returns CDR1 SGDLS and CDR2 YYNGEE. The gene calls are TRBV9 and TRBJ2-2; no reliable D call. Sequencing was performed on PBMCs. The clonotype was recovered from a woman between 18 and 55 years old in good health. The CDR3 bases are TGTGCCAGCAACCCCACGCCGACCGGGGAGCTGTTTTTT. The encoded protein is CASNPTPTGELFF.